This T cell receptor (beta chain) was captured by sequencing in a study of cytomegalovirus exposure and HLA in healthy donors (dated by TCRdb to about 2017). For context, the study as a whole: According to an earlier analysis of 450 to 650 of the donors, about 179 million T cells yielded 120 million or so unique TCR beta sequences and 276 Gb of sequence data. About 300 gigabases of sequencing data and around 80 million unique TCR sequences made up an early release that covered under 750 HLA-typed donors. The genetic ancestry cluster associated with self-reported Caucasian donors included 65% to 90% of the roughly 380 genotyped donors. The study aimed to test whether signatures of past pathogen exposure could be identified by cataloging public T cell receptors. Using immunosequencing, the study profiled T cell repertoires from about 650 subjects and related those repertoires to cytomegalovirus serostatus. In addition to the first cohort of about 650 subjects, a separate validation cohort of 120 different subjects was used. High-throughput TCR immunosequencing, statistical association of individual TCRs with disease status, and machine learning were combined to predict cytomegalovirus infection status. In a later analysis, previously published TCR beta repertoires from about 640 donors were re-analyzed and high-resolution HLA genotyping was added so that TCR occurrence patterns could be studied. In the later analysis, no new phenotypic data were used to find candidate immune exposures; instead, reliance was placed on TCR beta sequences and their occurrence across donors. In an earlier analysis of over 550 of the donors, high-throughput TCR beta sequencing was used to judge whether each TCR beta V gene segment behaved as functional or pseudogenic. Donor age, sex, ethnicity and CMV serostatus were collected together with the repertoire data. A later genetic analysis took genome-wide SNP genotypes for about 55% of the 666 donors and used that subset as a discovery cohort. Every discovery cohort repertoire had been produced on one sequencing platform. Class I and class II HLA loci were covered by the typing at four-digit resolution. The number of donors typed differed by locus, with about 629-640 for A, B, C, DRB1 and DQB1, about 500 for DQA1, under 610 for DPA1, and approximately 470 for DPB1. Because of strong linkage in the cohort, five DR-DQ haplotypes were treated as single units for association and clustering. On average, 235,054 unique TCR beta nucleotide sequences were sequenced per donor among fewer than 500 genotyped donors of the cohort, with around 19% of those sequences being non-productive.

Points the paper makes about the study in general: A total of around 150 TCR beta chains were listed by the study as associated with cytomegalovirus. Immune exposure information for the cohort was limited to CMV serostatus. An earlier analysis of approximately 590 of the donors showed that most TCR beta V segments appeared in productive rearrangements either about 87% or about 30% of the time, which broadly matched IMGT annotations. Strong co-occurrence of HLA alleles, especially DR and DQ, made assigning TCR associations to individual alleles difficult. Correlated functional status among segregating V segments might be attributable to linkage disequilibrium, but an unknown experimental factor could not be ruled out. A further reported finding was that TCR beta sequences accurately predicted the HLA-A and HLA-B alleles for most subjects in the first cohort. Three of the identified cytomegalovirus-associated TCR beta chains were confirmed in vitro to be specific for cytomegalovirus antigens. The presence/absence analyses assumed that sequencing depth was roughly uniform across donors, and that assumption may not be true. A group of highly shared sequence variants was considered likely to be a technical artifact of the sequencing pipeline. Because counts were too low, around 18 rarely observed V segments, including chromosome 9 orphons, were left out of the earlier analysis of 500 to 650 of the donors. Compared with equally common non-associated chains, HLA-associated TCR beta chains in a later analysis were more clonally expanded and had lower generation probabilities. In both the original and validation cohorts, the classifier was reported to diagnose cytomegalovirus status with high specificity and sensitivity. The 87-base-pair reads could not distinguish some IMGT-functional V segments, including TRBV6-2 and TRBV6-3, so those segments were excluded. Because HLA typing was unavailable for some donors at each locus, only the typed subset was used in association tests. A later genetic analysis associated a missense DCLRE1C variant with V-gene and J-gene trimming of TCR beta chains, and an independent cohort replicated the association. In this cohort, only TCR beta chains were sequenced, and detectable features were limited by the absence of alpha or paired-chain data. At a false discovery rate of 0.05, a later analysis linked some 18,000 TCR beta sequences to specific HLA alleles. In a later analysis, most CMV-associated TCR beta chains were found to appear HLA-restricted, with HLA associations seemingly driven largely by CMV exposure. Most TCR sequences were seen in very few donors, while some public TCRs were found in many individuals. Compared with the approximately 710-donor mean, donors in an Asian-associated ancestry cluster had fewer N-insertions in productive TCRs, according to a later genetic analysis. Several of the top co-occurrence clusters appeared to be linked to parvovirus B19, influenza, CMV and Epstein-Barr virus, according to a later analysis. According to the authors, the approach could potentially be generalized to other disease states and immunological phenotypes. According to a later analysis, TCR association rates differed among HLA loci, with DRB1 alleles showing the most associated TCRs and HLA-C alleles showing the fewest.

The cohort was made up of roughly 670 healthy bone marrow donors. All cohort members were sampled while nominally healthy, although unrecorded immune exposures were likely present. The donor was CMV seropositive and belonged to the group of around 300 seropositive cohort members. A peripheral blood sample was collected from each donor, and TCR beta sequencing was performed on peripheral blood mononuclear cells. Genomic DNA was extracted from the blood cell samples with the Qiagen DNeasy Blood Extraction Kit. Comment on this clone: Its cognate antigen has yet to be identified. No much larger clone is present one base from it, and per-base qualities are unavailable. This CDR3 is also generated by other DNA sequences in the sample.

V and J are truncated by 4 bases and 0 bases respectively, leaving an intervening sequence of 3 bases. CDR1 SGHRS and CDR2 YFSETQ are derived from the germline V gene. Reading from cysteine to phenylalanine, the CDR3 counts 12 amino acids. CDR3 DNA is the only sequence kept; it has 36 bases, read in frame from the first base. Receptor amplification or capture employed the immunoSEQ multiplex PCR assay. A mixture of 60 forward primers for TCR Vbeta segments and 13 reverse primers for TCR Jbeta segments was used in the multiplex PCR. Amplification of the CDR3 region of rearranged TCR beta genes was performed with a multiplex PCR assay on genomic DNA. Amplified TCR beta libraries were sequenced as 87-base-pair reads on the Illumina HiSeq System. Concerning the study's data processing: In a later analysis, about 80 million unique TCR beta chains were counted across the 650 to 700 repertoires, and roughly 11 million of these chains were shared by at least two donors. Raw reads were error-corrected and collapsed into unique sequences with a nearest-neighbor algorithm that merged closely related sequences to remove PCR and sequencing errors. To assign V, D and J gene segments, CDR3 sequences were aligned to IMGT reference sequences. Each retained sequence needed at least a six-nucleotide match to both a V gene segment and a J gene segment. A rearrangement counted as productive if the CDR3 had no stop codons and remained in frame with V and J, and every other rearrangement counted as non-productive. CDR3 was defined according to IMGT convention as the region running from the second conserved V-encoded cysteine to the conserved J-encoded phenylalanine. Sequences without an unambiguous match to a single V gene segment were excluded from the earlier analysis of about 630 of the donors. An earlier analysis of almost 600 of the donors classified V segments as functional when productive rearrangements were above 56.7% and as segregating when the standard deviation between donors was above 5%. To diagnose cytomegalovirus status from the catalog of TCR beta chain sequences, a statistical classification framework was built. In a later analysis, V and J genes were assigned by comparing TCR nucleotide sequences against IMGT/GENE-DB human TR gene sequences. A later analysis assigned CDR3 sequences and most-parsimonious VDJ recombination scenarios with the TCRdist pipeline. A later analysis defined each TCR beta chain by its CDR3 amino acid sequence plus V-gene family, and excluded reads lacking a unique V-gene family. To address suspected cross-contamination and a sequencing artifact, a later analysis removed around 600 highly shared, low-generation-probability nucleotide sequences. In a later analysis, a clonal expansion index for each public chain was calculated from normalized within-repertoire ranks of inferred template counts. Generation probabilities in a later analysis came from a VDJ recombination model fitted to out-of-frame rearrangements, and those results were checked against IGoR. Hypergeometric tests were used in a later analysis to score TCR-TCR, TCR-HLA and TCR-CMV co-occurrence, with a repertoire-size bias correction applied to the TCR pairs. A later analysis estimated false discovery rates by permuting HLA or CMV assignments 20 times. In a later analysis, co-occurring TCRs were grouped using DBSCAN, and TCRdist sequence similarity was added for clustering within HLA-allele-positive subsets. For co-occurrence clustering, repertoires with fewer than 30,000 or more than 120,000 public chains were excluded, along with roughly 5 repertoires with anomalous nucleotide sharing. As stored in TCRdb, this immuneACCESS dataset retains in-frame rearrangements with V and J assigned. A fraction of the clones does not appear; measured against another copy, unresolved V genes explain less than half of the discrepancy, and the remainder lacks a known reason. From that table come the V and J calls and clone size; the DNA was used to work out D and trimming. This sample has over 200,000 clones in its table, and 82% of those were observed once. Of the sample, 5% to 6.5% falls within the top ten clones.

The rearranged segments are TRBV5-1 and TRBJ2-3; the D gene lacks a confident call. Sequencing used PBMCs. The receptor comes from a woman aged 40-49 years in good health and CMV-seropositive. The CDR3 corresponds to CASSLSTDTQYF. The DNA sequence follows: TGCGCCAGCAGCCTTAGCACAGATACGCAGTATTTT.